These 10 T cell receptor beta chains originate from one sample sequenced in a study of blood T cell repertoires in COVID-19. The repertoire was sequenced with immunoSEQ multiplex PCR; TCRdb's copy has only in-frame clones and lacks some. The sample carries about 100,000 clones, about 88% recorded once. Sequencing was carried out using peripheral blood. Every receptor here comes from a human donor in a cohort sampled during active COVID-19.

CDR3 sequence (DNA): TGCGCCAGCAGCTCCGGGACAGGGGGCGCTTGGACTTTC. This sequence encodes CASSSGTGGAWTF. J is TRBJ2-6 and V is TRBV5-1; 12 bases map to TRBD1. Per the germline V gene, CDR1 is SGHRS and CDR2 is YFSETQ. After removal of 3 bases from V and 18 bases from J, the junction contained 7 bases not matched to a gene. This CDR3 comprises 13 residues.

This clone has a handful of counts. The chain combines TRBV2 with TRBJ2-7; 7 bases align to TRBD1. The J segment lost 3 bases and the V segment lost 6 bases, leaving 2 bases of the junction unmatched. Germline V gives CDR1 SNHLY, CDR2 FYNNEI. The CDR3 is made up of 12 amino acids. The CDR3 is CASRGDSYEQYF. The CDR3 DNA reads TGTGCCAGCAGAGGGGACAGCTACGAGCAGTACTTC.

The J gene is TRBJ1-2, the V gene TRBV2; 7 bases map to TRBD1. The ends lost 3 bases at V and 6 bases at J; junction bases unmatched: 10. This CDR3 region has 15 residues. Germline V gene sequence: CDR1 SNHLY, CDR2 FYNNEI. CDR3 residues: CASSESRGRRDGYTF. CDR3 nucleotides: TGTGCCAGCAGTGAGTCGAGGGGGCGCAGGGATGGCTACACCTTC.

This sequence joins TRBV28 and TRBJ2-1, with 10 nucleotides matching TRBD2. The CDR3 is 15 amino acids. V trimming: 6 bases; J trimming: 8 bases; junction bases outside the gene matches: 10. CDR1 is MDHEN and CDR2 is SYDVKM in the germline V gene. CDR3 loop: CASRSGGAIGDEQFF. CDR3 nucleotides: TGTGCCAGCAGGAGCGGGGGGGCCATTGGTGATGAGCAGTTCTTC.

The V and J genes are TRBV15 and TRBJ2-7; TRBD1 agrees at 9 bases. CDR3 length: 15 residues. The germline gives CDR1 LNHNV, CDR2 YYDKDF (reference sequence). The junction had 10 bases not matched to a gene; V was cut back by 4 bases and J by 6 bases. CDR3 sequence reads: CATSKEQGASGEQYF. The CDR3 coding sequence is TGTGCCACCAGCAAAGAACAGGGGGCATCGGGCGAGCAGTACTTC.

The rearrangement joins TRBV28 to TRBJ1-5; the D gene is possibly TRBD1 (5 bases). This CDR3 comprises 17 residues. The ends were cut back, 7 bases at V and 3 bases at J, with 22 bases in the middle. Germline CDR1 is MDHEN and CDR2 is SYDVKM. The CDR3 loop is CASTPSDGSGDNQPQHF. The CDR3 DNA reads TGTGCCAGCACCCCCTCAGATGGGTCGGGGGACAATCAGCCCCAGCATTTT.

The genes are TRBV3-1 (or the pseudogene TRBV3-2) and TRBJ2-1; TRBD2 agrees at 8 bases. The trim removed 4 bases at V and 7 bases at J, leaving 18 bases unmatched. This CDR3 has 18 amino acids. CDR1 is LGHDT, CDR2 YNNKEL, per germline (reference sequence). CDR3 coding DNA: TGTGCCAGCAGCCCCCCCAGAAGAGTAGCGGGACCTAATAATGAGCAGTTCTTC. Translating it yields CASSPPRRVAGPNNEQFF.

CDR3 amino acids: CASSPLALEAGELFF. The CDR3 bases are TGTGCCAGCAGCCCACTAGCTTTAGAGGCCGGGGAGCTGTTTTTT. V gene TRBV2 combines with J gene TRBJ2-2, with D possibly matching TRBD2 (6 bases). Germline lookup yields CDR1 SNHLY and CDR2 FYNNEI. CDR3 length: 15 amino acids. Deletions cut 6 bases from V and 6 bases from J, with 17 bases between.

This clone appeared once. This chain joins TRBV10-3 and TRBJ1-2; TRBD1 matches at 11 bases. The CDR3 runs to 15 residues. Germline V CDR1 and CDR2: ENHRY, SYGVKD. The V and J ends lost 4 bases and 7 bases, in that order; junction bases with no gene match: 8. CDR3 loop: CAISVPGQGVSGYTF. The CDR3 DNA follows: TGTGCCATCAGTGTTCCGGGACAGGGGGTATCTGGCTACACCTTC.

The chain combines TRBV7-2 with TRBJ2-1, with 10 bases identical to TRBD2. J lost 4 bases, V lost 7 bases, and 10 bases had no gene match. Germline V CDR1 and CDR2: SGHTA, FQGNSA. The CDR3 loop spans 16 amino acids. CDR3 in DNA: TGTGCCAGCACCCGGATAAGTAGCGGGGGGTACAATGAGCAGTTCTTC. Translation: CASTRISSGGYNEQFF.